A single sample is the source of the 14 T cell receptor beta chains below, sequenced in a study of post-analysis software for immune sequencing data. No antigen has been assigned to these receptors. Researchers reported that TCR beta cDNA libraries carried unique molecular identifiers. TCRdb independently ran MiXCR on the PCR reads; one entry per CDR3 protein. Altogether about 430,000 distinct CDR3 sequences are present, about 40% being singletons, with the ten largest covering about 8%. Study results and caveats: Five or six TRBV segments were more frequent in patients than controls; TRBV5-6, TRBV5-1 and TRBV20-1 belonged to this group.

Sequenced material: blood. These receptors were taken from a girl aged 2-10 years with multiple sclerosis.

The chain employs TRBV15 and TRBJ2-6, with TRBD1 as a possible D gene (6 bases). The germline CDR1 and CDR2 sequences are LNHNV and YYDKDF (reference sequence). V was trimmed by 0 bases and J by 1 base, leaving 7 bases between them. The CDR3 totals 16 residues. CDR3 region: CATSRDGTSGANVLTF. The CDR3, as DNA: TGTGCCACCAGCAGAGATGGGACATCTGGGGCCAACGTCCTGACTTTC.

This clonotype was seen more than once but under ten times. The chain employs TRBV29-1 and TRBJ1-2; D not resolved. V was pared by 5 bases and J by 4 bases, with 17 bases between. The germline V gene has CDR1 SQVTM and CDR2 ANQGSEA. This CDR3 comprises 14 residues. The CDR3 DNA reads TGCAGCGTTAGCGTCGCTACCTCTAGCTATGGCTACACCTTC. It is translated as CSVSVATSSYGYTF.

The chain joins TRBV7-9 to TRBJ2-7, with 9 bases lining up with TRBD1. V trimming: 6 bases; J trimming: 1 base; junction bases outside the gene matches: 7. CDR1 and CDR2 (germline): SEHNR, FQNEAQ (reference sequence). The CDR3 is 15 residues long. This CDR3 reads CASRRSDRGSYEQYF. CDR3 in DNA: TGTGCCAGCAGGCGATCGGACAGGGGATCCTACGAGCAGTACTTC.

The genes are TRBV12-3 or TRBV12-4 and TRBJ2-3; maybe TRBD1 (6 bases). This CDR3 has 16 amino acids. V lost 4 bases, J lost 4 bases, and 18 bases lay in between. The chain's CDR3 is CASSSDRTVSADTQYF. The CDR3 bases are TGTGCCAGCAGTTCCGACAGGACCGTGAGCGCAGATACGCAGTATTTT.

This chain joins TRBV5-8 and TRBJ1-4; D gene unclear. The CDR3 loop spans 13 amino acids. V was trimmed by 4 bases and J by 8 bases, leaving 12 bases between them. CDR1 and CDR2 from the germline V gene are SGHTS and YDEGEE. The CDR3 is CASSRTGVEKLFF. CDR3 sequence (DNA): TGTGCCAGCAGCCGGACCGGAGTGGAAAAACTGTTTTTT.

CDR3 sequence reads: CSASSVLAFTYEQYF. The CDR3 coding sequence is TGCAGTGCTAGTTCGGTCTTGGCGTTTACCTACGAGCAGTACTTC. V is TRBV20-1 and J is TRBJ2-7; D is uncertain. This CDR3 region has 15 residues. Deletions cut 3 bases from V and 2 bases from J, with 17 bases between. Germline V CDR1 and CDR2: DFQATT, SNEGSKA (reference sequence).

This clonotype occurred many times. The chain joins TRBV28 to TRBJ2-7; D is possibly TRBD1 (5 bases). Trimming pared 5 bases from V and 5 bases from J, leaving 13 bases between. The germline gives CDR1 MDHEN, CDR2 SYDVKM. This CDR3 has 13 amino acids. The CDR3 sequence: CASSHPDSDEQYF. The CDR3 DNA reads TGTGCCAGCAGTCATCCCGACAGTGACGAGCAGTACTTC.

The J gene is TRBJ2-6, the V gene TRBV10-3; tentative D call: TRBD1 (5 bases). The CDR3 totals 18 residues. From germline, CDR1 is ENHRY and CDR2 SYGVKD. V lost 3 bases and J lost 4, with 19 bases in between. The CDR3 region has the DNA TGTGCCATCAGTGATTCCTACCCAGGGAATAAAGGGGCCAACGTCCTGACTTTC. Protein product: CAISDSYPGNKGANVLTF.

This clonotype has just a few counts. The chain uses TRBV7-2 and TRBJ2-5; D is perhaps TRBD1 (6 bases). The CDR3 has 16 residues. Trimming cost V 2 bases and J 1 base, with 14 bases left between them. The germline gives CDR1 SGHTA, CDR2 FQGNSA. CDR3 DNA: TGTGCCAGCAGCTTACAGGGGCCACTACTCCAAGAGACCCAGTACTTC. This translates into CASSLQGPLLQETQYF.

V gene TRBV20-1 combines with J gene TRBJ2-7, with 9 bases lining up with TRBD2. The CDR3 consists of 15 residues. Germline CDR1 reads DFQATT; CDR2 reads SNEGSKA (reference sequence). The V segment lost 0 bases and the J segment 5 bases; nucleotides outside the gene matches: 8. The CDR3 nucleotides are TGCAGTGCTAGAGATAGCCTAGCGGGAATTCACGAGCAGTACTTC. Amino acids: CSARDSLAGIHEQYF.

The count of this clonotype is one. J is TRBJ2-5 and V is TRBV4-3; 8 bases are shared with TRBD1. The DNA end is more similar to TRBJ2-7, so the J call may be wrong. The CDR3 runs to 16 residues. From germline, CDR1 is LGHNA and CDR2 YSLEER. The CDR3 here is CASSQGYRDRLYEQYF. The CDR3 bases are TGCGCCAGCAGCCAAGGATACCGGGACAGGCTCTACGAGCAGTACTTC.

The chain combines TRBV6-6 with TRBJ1-5; no definite D call. V was clipped by 6 bases and J by 1 base, with 16 bases between them. The CDR3 runs 16 residues. Germline values: CDR1 MNHNY, CDR2 SVGAGI (reference sequence). The CDR3 region has the DNA TGTGCCAGCAGGTCCCCGGACGGATCGAGCAATCAGCCCCAGCATTTT. Amino acids: CASRSPDGSSNQPQHF.

Only a few counts were recorded for this clonotype. The rearrangement joins TRBV7-2 to TRBJ2-5; D is uncertain. V dropped 2 bases and J dropped 5 bases, with 12 bases sitting between them. CDR1 is SGHTA and CDR2 is FQGNSA in the germline V gene. The CDR3 has 14 residues. CDR3 in DNA: TGTGCCAGCAGCTTAATGGGAAGTCCGGAGACCCAGTACTTC. Translating gives CASSLMGSPETQYF.

This clonotype has only a few counts. V and J are TRBV12-3 or TRBV12-4 and TRBJ2-7, with 9 bases fitting TRBD1. V lost 4 bases, J lost 2 bases, and 0 bases stayed unmatched. The CDR3 totals 13 residues. CDR3 DNA sequence: TGTGCCAGCAGTTGGACAGGGGCCTACGAGCAGTACTTC. This codes for CASSWTGAYEQYF.